The clone carrying this T cell receptor (beta chain) was observed a few times. The data originate from a study of blood T cells in healthy people across ages. About the study: About one barcoded beta molecule was captured per two T cells (by template switching).

Next came a second PCR, run for about 6 to 11 cycles, which used a sample-barcoded 5' primer along with a J-beta primer mix. In TCRdb, the 5' RACE reads were re-called with MiXCR into one record per CDR3 protein. The data hold more than 700,000 distinct CDR3 sequences, with about 53% observed a single time. CDR3 length: 12 residues. Trimming pared 8 bases from V and 12 bases from J, leaving 14 bases between. Germline values: CDR1 ENHRY, CDR2 SYGVKD. Input material: blood. The sequence was obtained from a man at least 80 years old in good health. The rearrangement links TRBV10-3 to TRBJ1-6; D is unclear. This chain's CDR3 is CAIRASSEPLHF. In DNA, the CDR3 is TGTGCCATCCGGGCCTCATCGGAACCCCTCCACTTT.